The 6 T cell receptor beta chains below come from one sample, sequenced in a study of CXCR3-negative and CXCR3-positive naive CD8 T cells. Study-wide results and limits: TRB CDR3s were more hydrophobic in CXCR3-positive than in CXCR3-negative naive cells.

These TCRs are of unknown antigen specificity. The TRB cDNA libraries were prepared by 5' RACE with UMI labels. TCRdb reanalyzed the 5' RACE reads, giving one entry per CDR3 protein sequence and no DNA. Recorded for this sample: just under 65,000 distinct CDR3 sequences. Sample: naive CXCR3+ CD8+ T cells from blood. Subset here: CD45RO-CCR7+CD27+CD95- naive CD8+ T cells expressing CXCR3 (TNR3+). The receptors shown here come from a human donor in good health. Some clones in this sample may be carry-over from other donors' samples.

V and J are TRBV29-1 and TRBJ1-4; TCRdb names TRBD1, which stays unverified in the absence of DNA. CDR1 and CDR2 from the germline V gene are SQVTM and ANQGSEA. The CDR3 runs to 15 residues. The CDR3 is CSVGTSGNPKEKLFF.

The V and J genes are TRBV29-1 and TRBJ2-1; TCRdb's D gene call, TRBD1, goes unchecked for lack of DNA. This CDR3 region has 15 residues. CDR1 SQVTM and CDR2 ANQGSEA come from the germline V gene. The CDR3 sequence: CSVEDLAGSGLEQYF.

The rearrangement uses TRBV29-1 and TRBJ2-1; the D call from TCRdb, TRBD2, cannot be confirmed without DNA. This CDR3 comprises 11 residues. CDR1 is SQVTM and CDR2 is ANQGSEA in the germline V gene. The CDR3 region is CSCGLYNEQFF.

This chain connects TRBV29-1 to TRBJ1-1. The CDR3 is 11 amino acids. Germline V gene data show CDR1 as SQVTM and CDR2 as ANQGSEA. This CDR3 is CSVRSDTEAFF.

The chain links TRBV12-3 or TRBV12-4 to TRBJ2-5; absent DNA, TCRdb's TRBD1 call cannot be checked. This CDR3 comprises 13 residues. The CDR3 sequence: CASSPPSLVTQYF.

The chain carries TRBV20-1 and TRBJ2-7; TCRdb selects TRBD1, and the lack of DNA leaves this call unchecked. CDR3 size: 11 residues. Looked up from germline, CDR1 is DFQATT and CDR2 is SNEGSKA (reference sequence). CDR3: CSASDPPEQYF.